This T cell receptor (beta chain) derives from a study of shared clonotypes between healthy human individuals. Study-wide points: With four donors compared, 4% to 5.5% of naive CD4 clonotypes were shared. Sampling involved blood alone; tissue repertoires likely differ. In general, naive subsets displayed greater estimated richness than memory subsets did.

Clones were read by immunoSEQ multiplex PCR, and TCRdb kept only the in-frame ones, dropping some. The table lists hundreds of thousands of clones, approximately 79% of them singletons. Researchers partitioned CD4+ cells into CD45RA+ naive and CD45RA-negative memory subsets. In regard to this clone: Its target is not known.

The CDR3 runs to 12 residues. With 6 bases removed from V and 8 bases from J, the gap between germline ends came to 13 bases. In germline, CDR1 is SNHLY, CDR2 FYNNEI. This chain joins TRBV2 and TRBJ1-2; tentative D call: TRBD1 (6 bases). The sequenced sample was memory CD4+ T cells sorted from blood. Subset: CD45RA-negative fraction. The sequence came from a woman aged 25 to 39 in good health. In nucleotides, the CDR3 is TGTGCCAGCAGAAGGGGGTTGGAAGGCTACACCTTC. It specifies CASRRGLEGYTF.